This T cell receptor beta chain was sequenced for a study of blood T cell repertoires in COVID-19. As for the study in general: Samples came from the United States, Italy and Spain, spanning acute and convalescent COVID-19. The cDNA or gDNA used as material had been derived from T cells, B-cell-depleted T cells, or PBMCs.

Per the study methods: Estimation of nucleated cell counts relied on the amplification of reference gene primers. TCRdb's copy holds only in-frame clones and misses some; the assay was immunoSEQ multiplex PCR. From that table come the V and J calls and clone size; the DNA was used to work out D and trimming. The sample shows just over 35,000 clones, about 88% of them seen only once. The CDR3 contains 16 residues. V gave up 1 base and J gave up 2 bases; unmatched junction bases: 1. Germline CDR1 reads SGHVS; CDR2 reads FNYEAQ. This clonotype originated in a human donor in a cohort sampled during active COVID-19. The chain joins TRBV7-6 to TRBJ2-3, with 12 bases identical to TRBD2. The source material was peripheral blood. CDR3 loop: CASSLGTSGATDTQYF. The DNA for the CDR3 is TGTGCCAGCAGCTTAGGGACTAGCGGGGCCACAGATACGCAGTATTTT.